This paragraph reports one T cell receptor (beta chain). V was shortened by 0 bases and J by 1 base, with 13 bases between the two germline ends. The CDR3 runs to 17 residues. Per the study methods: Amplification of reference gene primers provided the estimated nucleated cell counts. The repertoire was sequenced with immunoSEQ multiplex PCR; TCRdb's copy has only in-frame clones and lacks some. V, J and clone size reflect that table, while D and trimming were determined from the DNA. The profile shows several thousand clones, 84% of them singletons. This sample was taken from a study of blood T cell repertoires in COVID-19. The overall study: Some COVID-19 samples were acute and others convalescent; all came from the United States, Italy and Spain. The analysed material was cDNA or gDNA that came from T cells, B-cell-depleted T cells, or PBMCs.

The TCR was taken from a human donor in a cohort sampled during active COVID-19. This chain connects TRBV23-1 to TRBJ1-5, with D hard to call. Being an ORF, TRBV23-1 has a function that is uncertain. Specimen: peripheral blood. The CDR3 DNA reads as TGCGCCAGCAGTCAATCGTCAGGCAGAGTAAGCAATCAGCCCCAGCATTTT. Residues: CASSQSSGRVSNQPQHF.